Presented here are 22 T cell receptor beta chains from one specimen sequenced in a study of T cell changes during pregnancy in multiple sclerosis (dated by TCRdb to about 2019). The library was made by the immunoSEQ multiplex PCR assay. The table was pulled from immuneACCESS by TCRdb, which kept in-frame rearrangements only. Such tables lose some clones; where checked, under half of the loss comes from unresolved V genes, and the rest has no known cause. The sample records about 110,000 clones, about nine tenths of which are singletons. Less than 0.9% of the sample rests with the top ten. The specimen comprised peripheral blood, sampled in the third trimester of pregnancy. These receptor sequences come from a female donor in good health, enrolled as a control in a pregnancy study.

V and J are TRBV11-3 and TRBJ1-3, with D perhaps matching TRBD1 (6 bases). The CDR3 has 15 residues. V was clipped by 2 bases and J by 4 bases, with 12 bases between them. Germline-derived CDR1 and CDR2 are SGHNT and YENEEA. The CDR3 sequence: CASSLQGISGNTIYF. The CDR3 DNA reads TGTGCCAGCAGCTTACAGGGGATCTCCGGAAACACCATATATTTT. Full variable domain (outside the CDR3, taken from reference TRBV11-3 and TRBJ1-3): EAGVVQSPRYKIIEKKQPVAFWCNPISGHNTLYWYLQNLGQGPELLIRYENEEAVDDSQLPKDRFSAERLKGVDSTLKIQPAELGDSAVYLCASSLQGISGNTIYFGEGSWLTVV.

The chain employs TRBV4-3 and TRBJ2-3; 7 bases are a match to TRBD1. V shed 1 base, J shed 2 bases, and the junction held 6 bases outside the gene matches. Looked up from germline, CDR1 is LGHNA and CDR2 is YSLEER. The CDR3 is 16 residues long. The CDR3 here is CASSQVGRGITDTQYF. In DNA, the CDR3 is TGCGCCAGCAGCCAAGTAGGCAGGGGGATCACAGATACGCAGTATTTT.

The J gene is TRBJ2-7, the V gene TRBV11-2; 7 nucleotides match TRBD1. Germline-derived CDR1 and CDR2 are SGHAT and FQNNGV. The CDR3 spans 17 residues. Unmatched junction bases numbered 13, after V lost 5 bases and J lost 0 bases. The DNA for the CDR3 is TGTGCCAGCAGCGGGAGAAGGGACAGCCTGAGCTCCTACGAGCAGTACTTC. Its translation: CASSGRRDSLSSYEQYF.

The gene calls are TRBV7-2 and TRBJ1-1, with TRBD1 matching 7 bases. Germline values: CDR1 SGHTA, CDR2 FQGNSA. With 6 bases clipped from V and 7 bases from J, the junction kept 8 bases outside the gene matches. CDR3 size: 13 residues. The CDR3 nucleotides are TGTGCCAGCAGTGAGGAAAGACAGGGTGAAGCTTTCTTT. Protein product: CASSEERQGEAFF.

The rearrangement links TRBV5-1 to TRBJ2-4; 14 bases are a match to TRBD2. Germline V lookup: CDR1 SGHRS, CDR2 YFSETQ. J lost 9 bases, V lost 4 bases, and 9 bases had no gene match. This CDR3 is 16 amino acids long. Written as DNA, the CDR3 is TGCGCCAGCAGCCCCTCTGGGACTAGCGGGGGAATCATTCAGTACTTC. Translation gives CASSPSGTSGGIIQYF.

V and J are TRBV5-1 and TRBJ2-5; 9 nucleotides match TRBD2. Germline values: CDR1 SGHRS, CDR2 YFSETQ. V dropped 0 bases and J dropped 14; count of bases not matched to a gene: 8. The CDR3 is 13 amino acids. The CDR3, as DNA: TGCGCCAGCAGCTTGGAAGCGGGGGGACTCCGATACTTC. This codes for CASSLEAGGLRYF.

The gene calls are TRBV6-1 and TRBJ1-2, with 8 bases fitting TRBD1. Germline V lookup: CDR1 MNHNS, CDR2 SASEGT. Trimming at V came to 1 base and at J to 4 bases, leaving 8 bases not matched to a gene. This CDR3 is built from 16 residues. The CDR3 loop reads CASSEDRTTGGYGYTF. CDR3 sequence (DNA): TGTGCCAGCAGTGAAGACAGGACAACAGGGGGCTATGGCTACACCTTC.

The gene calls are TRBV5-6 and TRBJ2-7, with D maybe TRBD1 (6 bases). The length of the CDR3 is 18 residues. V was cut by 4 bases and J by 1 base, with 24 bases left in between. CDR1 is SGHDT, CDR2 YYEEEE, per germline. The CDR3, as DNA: TGTGCCAGCAGCAACCCTGGGGGCCTCGATTCTCATTCCTACGAGCAGTACTTC. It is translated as CASSNPGGLDSHSYEQYF.

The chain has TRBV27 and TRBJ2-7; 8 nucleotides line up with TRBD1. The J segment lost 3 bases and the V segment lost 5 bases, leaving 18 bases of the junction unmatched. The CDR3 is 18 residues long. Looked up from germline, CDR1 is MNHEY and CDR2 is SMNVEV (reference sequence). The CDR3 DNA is TGTGCCAGCAGTCCATATCCCCCTGGCCAGGGGGCCATCTACGAGCAGTACTTC. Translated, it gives CASSPYPPGQGAIYEQYF.

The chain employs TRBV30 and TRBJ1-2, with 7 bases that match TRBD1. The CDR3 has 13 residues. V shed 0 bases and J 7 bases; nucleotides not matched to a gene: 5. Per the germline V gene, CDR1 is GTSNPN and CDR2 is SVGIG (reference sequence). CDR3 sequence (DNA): TGTGCCTGGAGTGTACGACAGGGCGGTGGCTACACCTTC. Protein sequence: CAWSVRQGGGYTF.

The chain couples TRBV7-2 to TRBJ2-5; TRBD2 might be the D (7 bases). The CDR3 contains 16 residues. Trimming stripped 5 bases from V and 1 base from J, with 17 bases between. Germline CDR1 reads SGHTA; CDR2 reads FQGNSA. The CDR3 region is CASSHWSRGGQETQYF. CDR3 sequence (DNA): TGTGCCAGCAGCCATTGGTCGAGGGGGGGCCAAGAGACCCAGTACTTC.

The CDR3 is CASSSAGQGYNEKLFF. Written as DNA, the CDR3 is TGTGCCAGCAGCTCCGCCGGACAGGGGTATAATGAAAAACTGTTTTTT. The rearrangement joins TRBV11-2 to TRBJ1-4, with 9 bases aligning to TRBD1. The V segment lost 4 bases and the J segment 4 bases; nucleotides outside the gene matches: 7. The germline V gene encodes CDR1 SGHAT and CDR2 FQNNGV. CDR3 size: 16 residues. The variable domain in full, with the rest retrieved from reference TRBV11-2 and TRBJ1-4, is EAGVAQSPRYKIIEKRQSVAFWCNPISGHATLYWYQQILGQGPKLLIQFQNNGVVDDSQLPKDRFSAERLKGVDSTLKIQPAKLEDSAVYLCASSSAGQGYNEKLFFGSGTQLSVL.

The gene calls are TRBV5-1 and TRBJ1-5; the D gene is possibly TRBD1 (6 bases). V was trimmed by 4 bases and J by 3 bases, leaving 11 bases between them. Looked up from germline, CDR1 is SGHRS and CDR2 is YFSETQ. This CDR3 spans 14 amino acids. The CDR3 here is CASSPGQNNQPQHF. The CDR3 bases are TGCGCCAGCAGCCCCGGACAGAACAATCAGCCCCAGCATTTT.

CDR3 sequence: CASSQVTKPNEQFF. In DNA, the CDR3 is TGCGCCAGCAGCCAGGTTACTAAACCCAATGAGCAGTTCTTC. The chain has TRBV4-1 and TRBJ2-1; no reliable D call. V was shortened by 3 bases and J by 6 bases, with 12 bases between the two germline ends. CDR1 and CDR2 (germline): MGHRA, YSYEKL. CDR3 size: 14 residues.

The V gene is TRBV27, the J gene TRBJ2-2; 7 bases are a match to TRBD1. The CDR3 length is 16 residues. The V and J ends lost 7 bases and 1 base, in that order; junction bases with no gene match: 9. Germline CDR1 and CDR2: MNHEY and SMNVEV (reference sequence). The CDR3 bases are TGTGCCAGCAACGAACAGGGGAACTTGAACACCGGGGAGCTGTTTTTT. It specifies CASNEQGNLNTGELFF.

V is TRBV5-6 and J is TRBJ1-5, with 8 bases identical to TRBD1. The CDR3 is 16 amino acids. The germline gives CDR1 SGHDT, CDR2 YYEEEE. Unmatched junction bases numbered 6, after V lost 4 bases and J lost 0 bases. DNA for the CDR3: TGTGCCAGCAGCGCCGGGACAGGCTATAGCAATCAGCCCCAGCATTTT. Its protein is CASSAGTGYSNQPQHF.

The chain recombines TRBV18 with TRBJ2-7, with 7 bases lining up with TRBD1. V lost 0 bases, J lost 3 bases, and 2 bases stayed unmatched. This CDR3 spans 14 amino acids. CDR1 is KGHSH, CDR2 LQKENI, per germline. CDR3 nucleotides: TGTGCCAGCTCACCACCGGGGACAGTCTACGAGCAGTACTTC. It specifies CASSPPGTVYEQYF.

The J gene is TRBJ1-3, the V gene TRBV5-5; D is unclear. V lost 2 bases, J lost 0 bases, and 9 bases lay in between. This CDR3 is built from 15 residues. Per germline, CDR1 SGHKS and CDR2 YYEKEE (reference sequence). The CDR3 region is CASSFRYSSGNTIYF. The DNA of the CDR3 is TGTGCCAGCAGCTTTCGGTATAGCTCTGGAAACACCATATATTTT. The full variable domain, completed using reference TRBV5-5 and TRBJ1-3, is DAGVTQSPTHLIKTRGQQVTLRCSPISGHKSVSWYQQVLGQGPQFIFQYYEKEERGRGNFPDRFSARQFPNYSSELNVNALLLGDSALYLCASSFRYSSGNTIYFGEGSWLTVV.

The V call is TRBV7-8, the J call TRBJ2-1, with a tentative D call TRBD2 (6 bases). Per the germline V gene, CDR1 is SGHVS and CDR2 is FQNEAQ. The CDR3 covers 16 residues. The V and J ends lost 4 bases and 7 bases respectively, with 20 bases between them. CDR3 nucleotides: TGTGCCAGCAGCTGGCCCCGGGGCGGGGCGGGGAATGAGCAGTTCTTC. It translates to CASSWPRGGAGNEQFF.

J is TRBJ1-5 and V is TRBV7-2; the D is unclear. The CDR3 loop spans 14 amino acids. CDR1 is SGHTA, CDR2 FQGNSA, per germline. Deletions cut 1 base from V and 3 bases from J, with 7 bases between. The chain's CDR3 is CASSLDRDNQPQHF. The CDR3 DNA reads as TGTGCCAGCAGCTTAGACAGAGACAATCAGCCCCAGCATTTT.

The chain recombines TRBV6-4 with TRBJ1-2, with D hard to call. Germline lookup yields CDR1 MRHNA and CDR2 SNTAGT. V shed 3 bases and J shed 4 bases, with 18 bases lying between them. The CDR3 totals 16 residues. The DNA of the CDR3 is TGTGCCAGCAGTGATCGTCCACTTGGTGGGCTCTATGGCTACACCTTC. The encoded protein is CASSDRPLGGLYGYTF.

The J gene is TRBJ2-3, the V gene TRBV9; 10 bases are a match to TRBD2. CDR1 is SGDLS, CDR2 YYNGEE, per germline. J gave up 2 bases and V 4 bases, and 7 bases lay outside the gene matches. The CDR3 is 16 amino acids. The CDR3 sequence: CASSPRGLANTDTQYF. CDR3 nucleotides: TGTGCCAGCAGCCCCAGGGGACTAGCGAACACAGATACGCAGTATTTT. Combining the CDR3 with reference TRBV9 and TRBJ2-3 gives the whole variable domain DSGVTQTPKHLITATGQRVTLRCSPRSGDLSVYWYQQSLDQGLQFLIQYYNGEERAKGNILERFSAQQFPDLHSELNLSSLELGDSALYFCASSPRGLANTDTQYFGPGTRLTVL.